This T cell receptor beta chain was identified during a study of human T cells and chemical hapten exposure. Across the study: Yields of TCR per sample differed, chiefly owing to small differences in pooled library volume.

Unique molecular identifiers were linked by the library to individual cDNA molecules. A single record per CDR3 protein comes from TCRdb applying MiXCR to the RACE reads. Among approximately 50,000 distinct CDR3 sequences, approximately 9.6% were seen once, and the ten largest hold 8.5% to 10%. Sample time point: pre-sensitization, week 0. Stated treatment: therapeutic diphenylcyclopropenone sensitization with weekly scalp DPC. Total RNA came from unfractionated whole blood. Samples of blood were obtained prior to the application of each patch test. Whole-study results and caveats: Relative to controls, expanded TCRs formed significantly more large CDR3 similarity clusters.

This clonotype occurred a few times. The antigen is not known. This clonotype was obtained from a woman in her twenties or thirties with alopecia areata. Some clones in this sample may be carry-over from other donors' samples. The sequencing here drew on whole blood, taken in connection with sensitization to the hapten diphenylcyclopropenone (DPC).

The CDR3 nucleotides read TGTGCCAGCAGCCAGGGGGGTACCTACGAGCAGTACTTC. Translating it yields CASSQGGTYEQYF. The chain joins TRBV7-9 to TRBJ2-7; tentatively, D is TRBD1 (7 bases). The CDR3 consists of 13 residues. V gave up 5 bases and J gave up 2 bases, with 10 bases separating them. Germline assignment: CDR1 SEHNR and CDR2 FQNEAQ (reference sequence).